This T cell receptor (beta chain) comes out of a study of T cell clonality in common variable immunodeficiency. This table comes from immunoSEQ multiplex PCR, and its TCRdb copy is limited to in-frame clones, with some not included. This record lists approximately 30,000 clones, none seen once only, and the top ten clones contain less than 30%. Findings of the study overall: Common variable immunodeficiency TCR beta sequences reportedly had fewer deletions and N-nucleotide insertions.

The trim removed 5 bases at V and 3 bases at J, leaving 7 bases unmatched. Germline V lookup: CDR1 MNHEY, CDR2 SVGEGT. There are 14 residues in the CDR3. As concerns this clone: What it binds is not known. The CDR3 extends 3 residues past the end of the read, so its final part is completed from the germline J gene.

The sample comprised peripheral blood mononuclear cells. The sequence was collected from a human donor with common variable immunodeficiency. J is TRBJ2-7 and V is TRBV6-2 or TRBV6-3; 7 bases map to TRBD2. The CDR3 here is CASSRGVGDYEQYF. The sequenced part of the CDR3 DNA is TGTGCCAGCAGTCGGGGGGTCGGGGACTACGAG.